In this sample, the clone carrying this TCR beta chain turned up a few times. Its specificity is not known. Study-wide results and caveats: Greatest tumor Treg TCR overlap was with tumor naive CD4+ cells.

After constant-region reverse-primer amplification, full-length variable regions underwent semi-nested PCR with Nested Universal Primer A. TCRdb called the 5' RACE reads again in MiXCR, with one record for every CDR3 protein. The repertoire holds roughly 69,000 distinct CDR3 sequences, with 22% as singletons. The memory fraction was CD4+CD45RO+CD25- cells. Sequences were obtained from memory CD4+ T cells sorted from a lymph node. Noted subset: memory CD4+ T cells, CD4+CD45RO+CD25-. The TCR was taken from a female donor with breast cancer.

The CDR3 nucleotides are TGTGCCAGCAGCGTAGCGGGAGACTCCTACAATGAGCAGTTCTTC. This codes for CASSVAGDSYNEQFF. The rearrangement links TRBV9 to TRBJ2-1, with D perhaps TRBD2 (6 bases). The germline V and J ends were trimmed by 0 bases and 0 bases, with 7 bases remaining between them. This CDR3 is 15 amino acids long. Germline V gene sequence: CDR1 SGDLS, CDR2 YYNGEE.